This T cell receptor (beta chain) emerged from a study of T cell clones after liver transplantation. Turning to the study itself: Without induction therapy, subjects received standard immunosuppression until 12-24 months post-transplant.

Overall study findings and caveats: In two subjects, few donor cells limited the measurable donor-reactive repertoire. Rather than being deleted, graft donor-reactive T cells may have moved into the graft.

As regards this clone: The target antigen is unknown.

This CDR3 comprises 15 residues. V shed 4 bases and J 6 bases; nucleotides not matched to a gene: 8. The germline CDR1 and CDR2 sequences are SGHDN and FVKESK. The method was immunoSEQ multiplex PCR; TCRdb's version includes in-frame clones alone and lacks a portion of them. The sample contains about 120,000 clones, about nine tenths of which appear only once. This specimen was CD4+ T cells from blood, taken 12 months after liver transplant. The receptor comes from a human patient who received a liver transplant. T cells may partly derive from the graft donor. The chain has TRBV14 and TRBJ1-4; 7 bases align to TRBD1. Here the CDR3 DNA reads TGTGCCAGCAGCCCCAGACAGGGTTTCTATGAAAAACTGTTTTTT. Translation: CASSPRQGFYEKLFF.